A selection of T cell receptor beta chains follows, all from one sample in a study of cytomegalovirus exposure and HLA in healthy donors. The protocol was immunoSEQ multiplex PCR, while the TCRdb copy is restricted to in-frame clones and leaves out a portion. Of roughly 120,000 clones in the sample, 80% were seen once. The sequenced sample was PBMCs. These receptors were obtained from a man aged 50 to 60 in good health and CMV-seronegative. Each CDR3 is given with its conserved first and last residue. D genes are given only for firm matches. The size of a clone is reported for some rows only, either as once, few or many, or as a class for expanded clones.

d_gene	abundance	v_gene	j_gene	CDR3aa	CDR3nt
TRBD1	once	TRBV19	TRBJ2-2	CASSPSIGTGVGELFF	TGTGCCAGTAGTCCGTCGATAGGGACAGGGGTCGGGGAGCTGTTTTTT
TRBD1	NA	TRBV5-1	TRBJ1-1	CASSLDGQGDTEAFF	TGCGCCAGCAGCTTAGATGGACAGGGGGACACTGAAGCTTTCTTT
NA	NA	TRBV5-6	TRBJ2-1	CASSWPLATDINEQFF	TGTGCCAGCAGCTGGCCCCTAGCCACCGATATCAATGAGCAGTTCTTC
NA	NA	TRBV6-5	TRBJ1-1	CASSLRGVTEAFF	TGTGCCAGCAGTCTTAGAGGTGTCACTGAAGCTTTCTTT
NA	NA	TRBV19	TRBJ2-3	CASSINSGRTDTQYF	TGTGCCAGTAGTATCAATAGCGGCCGCACAGATACGCAGTATTTT
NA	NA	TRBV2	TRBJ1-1	CASSFRGMNTEAFF	TGTGCCAGCAGTTTCAGGGGCATGAACACTGAAGCTTTCTTT
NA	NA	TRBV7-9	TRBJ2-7	CASSRGQSHEQYF	TGTGCCAGCAGCCGCGGACAATCCCACGAGCAGTACTTC
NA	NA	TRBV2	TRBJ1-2	CASRGGGNYGYTF	TGTGCCAGCAGGGGGGGTGGTAACTATGGCTACACCTTC
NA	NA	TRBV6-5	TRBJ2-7	CASGKGLSYEQYF	TGTGCCAGCGGAAAGGGACTCAGCTACGAGCAGTACTTC
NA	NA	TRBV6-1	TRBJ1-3	CASLPGLGVGNTIYF	TGTGCCAGTCTTCCCGGTCTAGGGGTAGGAAACACCATATATTTT
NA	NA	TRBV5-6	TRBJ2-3	CASSFPADTQYF	TGTGCCAGCAGCTTCCCTGCAGATACGCAGTATTTT
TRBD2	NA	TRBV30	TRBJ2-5	CACGLAGEETQYF	TGTGCCTGCGGACTAGCAGGGGAAGAGACCCAGTACTTC
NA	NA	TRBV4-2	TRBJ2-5	CASSQVSGETQYF	TGTGCCAGCAGCCAAGTGTCCGGAGAGACCCAGTACTTC
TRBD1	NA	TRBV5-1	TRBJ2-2	CASSIDRDTGELFF	TGCGCCAGCAGCATTGACAGGGACACCGGGGAGCTGTTTTTT
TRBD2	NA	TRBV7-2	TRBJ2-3	CASTGLAGTDTQYF	TGTGCCAGCACCGGACTAGCGGGGACAGATACGCAGTATTTT
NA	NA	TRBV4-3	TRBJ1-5	CASSQAAGRQPQHF	TGCGCCAGCAGCCAAGCTGCGGGGCGTCAGCCCCAGCATTTT
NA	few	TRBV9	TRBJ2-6	CASSALAGGANVLTF	TGTGCCAGCAGCGCTCTAGCTGGTGGGGCCAACGTCCTGACTTTC